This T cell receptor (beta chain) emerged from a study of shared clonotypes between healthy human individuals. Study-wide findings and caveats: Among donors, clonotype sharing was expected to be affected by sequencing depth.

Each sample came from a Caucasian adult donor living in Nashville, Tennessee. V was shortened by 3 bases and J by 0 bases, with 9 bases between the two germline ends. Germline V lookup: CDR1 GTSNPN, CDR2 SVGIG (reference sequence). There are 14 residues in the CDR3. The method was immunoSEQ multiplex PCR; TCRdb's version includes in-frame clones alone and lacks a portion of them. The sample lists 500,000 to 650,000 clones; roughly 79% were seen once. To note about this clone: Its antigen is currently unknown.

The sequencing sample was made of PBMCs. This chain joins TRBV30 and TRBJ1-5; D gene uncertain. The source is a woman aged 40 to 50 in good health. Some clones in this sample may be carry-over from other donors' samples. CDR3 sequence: CAWRWTDSNQPQHF. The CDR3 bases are TGTGCCTGGAGGTGGACGGATAGCAATCAGCCCCAGCATTTT.